This record concerns one T cell receptor beta chain sequence. This clonotype has a count of ten or more. There is no known antigen for this receptor. One base away there is no much larger clone; base qualities are not given. The sample's time point label is to be understood as: sample taken at primary tumor resection. TCR sequencing used whole RNA extracted from tumor and nontumor lung tissue, or from cryopreserved PBMC samples, without cell sorting. Donors were around 69 patients with early-stage, untreated non-small cell lung cancer from the lung TRACERx cohort. Only patients with enough RNA available from two or more tumor regions were chosen for TCR sequencing. This record comes from a study of spatial heterogeneity in lung cancer (dated by TCRdb to about 2019). About the study as a whole: More beta-chain than alpha-chain transcripts were consistently detected, likely reflecting higher beta-chain transcript abundance. In the raw uncorrected reads, each unique combination of TCR and UMI appeared on average more than ten times. The study quantitatively compared TCR alpha and beta repertoires across multiple tumor regions, matched nontumor lung and blood in non-small cell lung cancer. TCR repertoire features were related to nonsynonymous mutation counts determined by whole-exome sequencing of tumor tissue. At surgery, both alpha and beta chains were TCR-sequenced in 220 tumor regions, fewer than 65 matched nontumor lung samples and a few dozen PBMC samples.

Receptor amplification or capture employed 5' RACE. The sample was run on a NextSeq 500. The TCR library protocol attached a unique molecular identifier to each TCR cDNA molecule to allow correction of PCR and sequencing errors. In the source study's methods: Decombinator tools were used for TCR identification, UMI-based error correction and CDR3 extraction. Expanded TCRs were defined as those above a frequency of 2 per 1,000, corresponding to the top 1% of the tumor frequency distribution. Each repertoire was subsampled 100 times to 5,000 TCRs, after which Renyi diversity was computed with the R vegan package. CDR3 similarity networks were built from amino acid triplet string-kernel similarity, with CDR3s being connected when pairwise similarity was above 0.82. TCRdb reran the public reads through fastp at Q25 and MiXCR, keeping productive beta chains. CDR3 protein duplicates are merged, each entry listing the most common genes and DNA. V and J calls and clone size were set by TCRdb, not the authors. The table for this sample lists 36,000 or so distinct CDR3 sequences; 5.2% of them were counted only once. The top ten hold around 26% of the sample.

Broad study findings and their caveats: Ubiquitous expanded tumor TCRs were detected in blood more often at tumor resection than at routine follow-up. Confirming at a functional level the hypothesis that regional TCRs recognize regional mutations was considered to require additional single-cell paired TCR alpha and beta sequencing.

The CDR3 covers 13 residues, taking in both the cysteine and the phenylalanine. The sequence is cut down to CDR3 DNA, 39 bases in frame from base 1. Reading the germline V gene gives CDR1 SGHRS and CDR2 YFSETQ. V loses 3 bases of germline sequence and J loses 1 base, and the interval between the two ends is 7 bases. This specimen was PBMCs, taken at surgery. This TCR was recovered from a female donor with early-stage non-small cell lung cancer. Here the chain combines TRBV5-1 and TRBJ1-1; the D gene is unclear. The CDR3 sequence is CASSSQTNTEAFF. The DNA sequence reads TGCGCCAGCAGCTCACAAACGAACACTGAAGCTTTCTTT.